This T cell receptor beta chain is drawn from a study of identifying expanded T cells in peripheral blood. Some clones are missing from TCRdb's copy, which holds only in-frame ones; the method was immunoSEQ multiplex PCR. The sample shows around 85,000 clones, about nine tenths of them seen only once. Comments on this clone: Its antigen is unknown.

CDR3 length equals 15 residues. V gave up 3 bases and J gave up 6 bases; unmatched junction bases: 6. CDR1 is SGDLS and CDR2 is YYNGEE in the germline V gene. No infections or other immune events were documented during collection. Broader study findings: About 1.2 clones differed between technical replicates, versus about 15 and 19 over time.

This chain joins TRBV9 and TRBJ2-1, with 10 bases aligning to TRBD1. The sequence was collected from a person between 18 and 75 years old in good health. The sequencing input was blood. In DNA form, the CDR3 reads TGTGCCAGCAGCGCGGGGACAGGGGTAGGCAATGAGCAGTTCTTC. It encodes CASSAGTGVGNEQFF.